Following are 21 T cell receptor beta chains from one sample sequenced in a study of shared clonotypes between healthy human individuals. The protocol was immunoSEQ multiplex PCR, while the TCRdb copy is restricted to in-frame clones and leaves out a portion. The sample lists roughly 2.6 million clones; 90% to 95% were seen once. Material: naive CD4+ T cells sorted from blood. Subset given: CD45RA+ positively selected. The origin of the receptors is a man aged 18 to 29 in good health.

This clone was picked up a small number of times. The chain combines TRBV7-2 with TRBJ2-7; no clear D gene. The CDR3 spans 14 residues. Germline V CDR1 and CDR2: SGHTA, FQGNSA. The ends were cut back, 6 bases at V and 3 bases at J, with 15 bases in the middle. The CDR3 coding sequence is TGTGCCAGCAGTCTCCGCGCTCCCCTCTACGAGCAGTACTTC. Translating gives CASSLRAPLYEQYF.

The chain carries TRBV7-9 and TRBJ2-7; TRBD1 aligns across 9 bases. Germline CDR1 is SEHNR and CDR2 is FQNEAQ (reference sequence). The V gene end was trimmed by 4 bases and the J gene end by 0 bases; junction bases not matched to a gene: 4. The CDR3 totals 15 residues. The chain's CDR3 is CASSYRTGVSYEQYF. For the CDR3, the DNA is TGTGCCAGCAGCTACCGGACAGGGGTCTCCTACGAGCAGTACTTC.

The rearrangement links TRBV6-5 to TRBJ2-2; 9 bases are shared with TRBD1. The V segment lost 5 bases and the J segment 5 bases; nucleotides outside the gene matches: 6. CDR1 and CDR2 from the germline V gene are MNHEY and SVGAGI. The CDR3 is 15 residues long. The CDR3 coding sequence is TGTGCCAGCAGTAGGGGACAGGGCCTTACCGGGGAGCTGTTTTTT. Protein sequence: CASSRGQGLTGELFF.

The chain has TRBV4-1 and TRBJ2-5; D tentatively fits TRBD1 or TRBD2 (5 bases each). The CDR3 totals 15 residues. Germline V gene sequence: CDR1 MGHRA, CDR2 YSYEKL. The ends were cut back, 1 base at V and 7 bases at J, with 16 bases in the middle. This CDR3 reads CASSQGSGLGGTQYF. DNA for the CDR3: TGCGCCAGCAGCCAAGGCTCAGGGCTTGGGGGGACCCAGTACTTC.

The rearrangement uses TRBV7-2 and TRBJ2-3; TRBD2 aligns across 8 bases. The germline V gene has CDR1 SGHTA and CDR2 FQGNSA. Losses at the gene ends were 5 bases for V and 2 bases for J; bases not matched to a gene: 3. CDR3 length: 14 residues. The CDR3 protein is CASSAGGVTDTQYF. The CDR3, as DNA: TGTGCCAGCAGCGCCGGGGGGGTCACAGATACGCAGTATTTT. The whole variable domain, filled in from reference TRBV7-2 and TRBJ2-3, reads GAGVSQSPSNKVTEKGKDVELRCDPISGHTALYWYRQSLGQGLEFLIYFQGNSAPDKSGLPSDRFSAERTGGSVSTLTIQRTQQEDSAVYLCASSAGGVTDTQYFGPGTRLTVL.

The table lists this clone with a few counts. The same CDR3 can be traced to other DNA sequences in this sample. The rearrangement links TRBV10-3 to TRBJ2-2; D might be TRBD2 (6 bases). The CDR3 spans 12 residues. V lost 3 bases to trimming and J lost 8 bases, with 7 bases between them. Germline V gene sequence: CDR1 ENHRY, CDR2 SYGVKD. The CDR3, as DNA: TGTGCCATCAGTGACGGGGGAGGGGAGCTGTTTTTT. This translates into CAISDGGGELFF.

This chain uses TRBV10-3 with TRBJ1-3; the D gene is possibly TRBD1 (5 bases). CDR3 length equals 16 residues. Germline CDR1 ENHRY, CDR2 SYGVKD. V was pared by 2 bases and J by 4 bases, with 15 bases between. This CDR3 is CAISEAGLIVGNTIYF. For the CDR3, the DNA is TGTGCCATCAGTGAGGCAGGGTTAATTGTCGGAAACACCATATATTTT.

V usage is TRBV11-2 and J usage is TRBJ1-1; D is ambiguous. The germline V gene encodes CDR1 SGHAT and CDR2 FQNNGV. V lost 0 bases and J lost 5, with 13 bases in between. The CDR3 length is 15 residues. This CDR3 is CASSLDRKGRTEAFF. CDR3 nucleotides: TGTGCCAGCAGCTTAGATCGGAAAGGAAGGACTGAAGCTTTCTTT.

The J gene is TRBJ1-5, the V gene TRBV7-9; D might be TRBD1 (5 bases). Germline CDR1 reads SEHNR; CDR2 reads FQNEAQ (reference sequence). This CDR3 region has 13 residues. Trimming pared 2 bases from V and 7 bases from J, leaving 9 bases between. The CDR3 nucleotides are TGTGCCAGCAGCTTATCAGGGAGCCAGCCCCAGCATTTT. Translating it yields CASSLSGSQPQHF.

The V call is TRBV5-1, the J call TRBJ2-3; 7 nucleotides match TRBD1. Germline V gene sequence: CDR1 SGHRS, CDR2 YFSETQ. Trimming removed 4 bases from V and 3 bases from J; junction bases left unmatched: 8. CDR3 length equals 15 residues. The CDR3 DNA is TGCGCCAGCAGCCAGGGGACAGCGATTACAGATACGCAGTATTTT. This codes for CASSQGTAITDTQYF. Using reference TRBV5-1 and TRBJ2-3 for the parts outside the CDR3, the full variable domain is KAGVTQTPRYLIKTRGQQVTLSCSPISGHRSVSWYQQTPGQGLQFLFEYFSETQRNKGNFPGRFSGRQFSNSRSEMNVSTLELGDSALYLCASSQGTAITDTQYFGPGTRLTVL.

The genes are TRBV2 and TRBJ1-4, with TRBD1 identical over 9 bases. Germline V gene data show CDR1 as SNHLY and CDR2 as FYNNEI. The CDR3 is 17 residues long. V lost 0 bases and J lost 5; bases outside the gene matches: 7. CDR3 nucleotide sequence: TGTGCCAGCAGTGAAGCCCGGACAGGGGCGACCAATGAAAAACTGTTTTTT. It is translated as CASSEARTGATNEKLFF.

V is TRBV19 and J is TRBJ2-3, with TRBD2 identical over 8 bases. V lost 5 bases, J lost 3 bases, and 7 bases stayed unmatched. CDR3 length equals 15 residues. Germline CDR1 LNHDA, CDR2 SQIVND (reference sequence). The CDR3 is CASSRGGQSTDTQYF. In DNA, the CDR3 is TGTGCCAGTAGTCGGGGGGGGCAATCGACAGATACGCAGTATTTT.

This clone is a singleton in its sample. The genes are TRBV14 and TRBJ2-7; D is uncertain. Germline V gene data show CDR1 as SGHDN and CDR2 as FVKESK. The CDR3 sequence is 15 residues long. Trimming stripped 1 base from V and 2 bases from J, with 12 bases between. CDR3 loop: CASSQAPVHPYEQYF. The CDR3 coding sequence is TGTGCCAGCAGCCAAGCTCCAGTACATCCCTACGAGCAGTACTTC.

The genes are TRBV5-4 and TRBJ1-1; 9 bases are a match to TRBD1. Germline V gene data show CDR1 as SGHNT and CDR2 as YYREEE (reference sequence). The CDR3 is made up of 15 amino acids. Unmatched junction bases numbered 10, after V lost 5 bases and J lost 5 bases. CDR3 sequence reads: CASRRQTGGGTEAFF. CDR3 DNA sequence: TGTGCCAGCAGGAGACAGACAGGGGGTGGAACTGAAGCTTTCTTT.

This chain joins TRBV5-6 and TRBJ2-7, with D perhaps TRBD1 (6 bases). The germline CDR1 and CDR2 sequences are SGHDT and YYEEEE. The CDR3 has 14 amino acids. V gave up 4 bases and J gave up 2 bases, with 13 bases separating them. CDR3 in amino acids: CASSAETGTYEQYF. In DNA, the CDR3 is TGTGCCAGCAGCGCAGAGACAGGAACCTACGAGCAGTACTTC.

This rearrangement joins TRBV6-5 to TRBJ1-5; a possible D gene is TRBD1 (5 bases). The V gene lost 0 bases and the J gene lost 7 bases, with 13 bases spanning the gap. This CDR3 is 15 amino acids long. Germline V CDR1 and CDR2: MNHEY, SVGAGI. The CDR3, as DNA: TGTGCCAGCAGTTACTCGAGTATTAAGGGGCAGCCCCAGCATTTT. Residues: CASSYSSIKGQPQHF.

The V gene is TRBV19, the J gene TRBJ2-7; TRBD1 might be the D (6 bases). With 5 bases removed from V and 0 bases from J, the gap between germline ends came to 14 bases. Germline loops: CDR1 LNHDA, CDR2 SQIVND (reference sequence). This CDR3 contains 15 residues. In nucleotides, the CDR3 is TGTGCCAGTAGTCAAGAGTACAGGGTCTCCTACGAGCAGTACTTC. It specifies CASSQEYRVSYEQYF.

J is TRBJ2-1 and V is TRBV4-3, with TRBD2 matching 10 bases. The CDR3 runs to 15 residues. Germline V gene sequence: CDR1 LGHNA, CDR2 YSLEER. After removal of 4 bases from V and 14 bases from J, the junction contained 14 bases not matched to a gene. Here the CDR3 DNA reads TGCGCCAGCAGCCGAGACGGGACTAGCGCAGGAACGGAGTTCTTC. Protein product: CASSRDGTSAGTEFF.

The CDR3 nucleotides read TGTGCCAGCAGCTTTAGCGGGAGGGCTGAAGATACGCAGTATTTT. The encoded protein is CASSFSGRAEDTQYF. The chain recombines TRBV9 with TRBJ2-3, with 11 bases fitting TRBD2. The CDR3 is made up of 15 amino acids. Germline assignment: CDR1 SGDLS and CDR2 YYNGEE. V lost 4 bases, J lost 5 bases, and 6 bases stayed unmatched.

As for this clone: The sample carries other DNA sequences with the same CDR3. The gene calls are TRBV28 and TRBJ2-3; D ambiguous. In germline, CDR1 is MDHEN, CDR2 SYDVKM. The CDR3 has 12 amino acids. V was cut by 4 bases and J by 3 bases, with 5 bases left in between. The CDR3 here is CASSSITDTQYF. DNA for the CDR3: TGTGCCAGCAGTTCAATAACAGATACGCAGTATTTT.

This clone was found once. The rearrangement links TRBV18 to TRBJ2-1, with 12 bases identical to TRBD2. V was pared by 6 bases and J by 4 bases, with 25 bases of the junction left unmatched. The CDR3 runs to 22 residues. Germline CDR1 reads KGHSH; CDR2 reads LQKENI. CDR3 sequence (DNA): TGTGCCAGCTCCCTTAGATCACCCGGGACTAGCGGGCTTGAGGCCGCATACAATGAGCAGTTCTTC. Residues: CASSLRSPGTSGLEAAYNEQFF.